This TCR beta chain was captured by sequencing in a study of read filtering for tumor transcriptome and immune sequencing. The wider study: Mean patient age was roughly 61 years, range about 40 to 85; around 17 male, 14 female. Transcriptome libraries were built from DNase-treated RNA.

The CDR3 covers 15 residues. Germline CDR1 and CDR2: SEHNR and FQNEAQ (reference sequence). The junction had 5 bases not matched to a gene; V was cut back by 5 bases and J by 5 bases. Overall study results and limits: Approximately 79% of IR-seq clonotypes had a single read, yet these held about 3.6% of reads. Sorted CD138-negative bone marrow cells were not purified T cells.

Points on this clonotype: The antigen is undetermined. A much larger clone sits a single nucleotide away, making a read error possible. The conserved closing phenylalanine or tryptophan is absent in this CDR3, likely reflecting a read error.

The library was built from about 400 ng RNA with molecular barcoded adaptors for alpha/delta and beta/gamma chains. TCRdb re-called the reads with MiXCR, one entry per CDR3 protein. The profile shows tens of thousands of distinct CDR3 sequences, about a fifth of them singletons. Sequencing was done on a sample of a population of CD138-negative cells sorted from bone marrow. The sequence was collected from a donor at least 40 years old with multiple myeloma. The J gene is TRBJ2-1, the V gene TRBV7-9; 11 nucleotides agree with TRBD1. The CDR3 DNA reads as TGTGCCAGCAGCACGGGGACAGGGGGGGACAATGAGCAGTTCCTC. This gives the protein CASSTGTGGDNEQFL.